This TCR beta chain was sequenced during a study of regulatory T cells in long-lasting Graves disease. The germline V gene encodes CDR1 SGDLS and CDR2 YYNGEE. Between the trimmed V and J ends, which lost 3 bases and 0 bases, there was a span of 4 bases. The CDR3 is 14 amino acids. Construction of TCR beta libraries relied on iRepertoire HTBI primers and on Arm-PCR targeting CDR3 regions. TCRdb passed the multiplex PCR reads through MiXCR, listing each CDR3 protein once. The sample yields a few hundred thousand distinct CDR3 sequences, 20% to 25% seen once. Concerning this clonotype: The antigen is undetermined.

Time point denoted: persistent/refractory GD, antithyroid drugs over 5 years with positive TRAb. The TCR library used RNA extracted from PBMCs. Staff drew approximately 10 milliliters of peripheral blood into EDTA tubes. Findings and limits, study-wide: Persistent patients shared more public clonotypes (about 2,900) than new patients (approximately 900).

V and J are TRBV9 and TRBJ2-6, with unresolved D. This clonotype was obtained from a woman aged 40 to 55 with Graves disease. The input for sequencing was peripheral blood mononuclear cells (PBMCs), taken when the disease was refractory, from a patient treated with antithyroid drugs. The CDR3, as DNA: TGTGCCAGCAGCGGGGCCTCTGGGGCCAACGTCCTGACTTTC. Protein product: CASSGASGANVLTF.